Shown below are 17 T cell receptor beta chains from a single sample sequenced in a study of STAT5B mutations in CD4+ large granular lymphocyte leukemia. Profiled with immunoSEQ multiplex PCR; TCRdb holds only in-frame clones, not every one. The sample holds approximately 20,000 clones, roughly 83% seen once. Specimen: CD4+ T cells from blood buffy coats. The source of these receptors is a human donor in good health.

The chain recombines TRBV6-6 with TRBJ2-3, with 8 bases fitting TRBD2. The germline V gene has CDR1 MNHNY and CDR2 SVGAGI (reference sequence). The CDR3 totals 16 residues. V lost 3 bases to trimming and J lost 5 bases; unmatched junction nucleotides: 10. Here the CDR3 reads CASSYGRASGRDTQYF. CDR3 DNA sequence: TGTGCCAGCAGTTATGGTCGTGCTAGCGGGCGAGATACGCAGTATTTT.

The chain combines TRBV2 with TRBJ2-4, with D perhaps TRBD1 (6 bases). The length of the CDR3 is 14 residues. Germline CDR1 and CDR2: SNHLY and FYNNEI. The ends were cut back, 4 bases at V and 4 bases at J, with 11 bases in the middle. CDR3 bases: TGTGCCAGCAGTGGAACAGGGTCAAAAAACATTCAGTACTTC. As protein: CASSGTGSKNIQYF.

This chain uses TRBV6-5 with TRBJ1-5, with unresolved D. The CDR3 runs to 15 residues. The germline CDR1 and CDR2 sequences are MNHEY and SVGAGI. Trimming stripped 0 bases from V and 9 bases from J, with 15 bases between. In DNA, the CDR3 is TGTGCCAGCAGTTACTCTCCGGGTCCTGGCTGGCCCCAGCATTTT. It is translated as CASSYSPGPGWPQHF.

There are a few counts of this clone. The J gene is TRBJ2-7, the V gene TRBV5-4; TRBD1 matches 9 bases. The CDR3 length is 14 residues. V was pared by 7 bases and J by 4 bases, with 9 bases of the junction left unmatched. CDR1 and CDR2 from the germline V gene are SGHNT and YYREEE (reference sequence). CDR3 protein: CASSPPGQGYEQYF. Here the CDR3 DNA reads TGTGCCAGCTCCCCGCCGGGACAGGGATACGAGCAGTACTTC.

This chain connects TRBV2 to TRBJ2-7; 10 bases match TRBD1. V lost 6 bases to trimming and J lost 1 base; unmatched junction nucleotides: 3. Per germline, CDR1 SNHLY and CDR2 FYNNEI. The CDR3 extends over 14 amino acids. The CDR3 region has the DNA TGTGCCAGCAGAGGGACAGGGGTGTCCTACGAGCAGTACTTC. It yields the protein CASRGTGVSYEQYF.

The J gene is TRBJ1-5, the V gene TRBV4-2, with D hard to call. Germline loops: CDR1 LGHNA, CDR2 YNFKEQ. V was trimmed by 4 bases and J by 1 base, leaving 5 bases between them. This CDR3 is 13 amino acids long. Here the CDR3 DNA reads TGTGCCAGCAGCCTGCGGAGCAATCAGCCCCAGCATTTT. This translates into CASSLRSNQPQHF.

The chain employs TRBV4-1 and TRBJ2-4; TRBD2 matches at 11 bases. This CDR3 is 20 amino acids long. Trimming took 1 base from V and 0 from J; bases not matched to a gene: 11. The germline CDR1 and CDR2 sequences are MGHRA and YSYEKL. This CDR3 reads CASSQGGPSGRSIAKNIQYF. The CDR3, as DNA: TGCGCCAGCAGCCAAGGGGGACCTAGCGGGAGGTCAATAGCCAAAAACATTCAGTACTTC.

The DNA for the CDR3 is TGTGCCAGTAGTATGACGGCGAGCGGGAGAAGAAACAATGAGCAGTTCTTC. It yields the protein CASSMTASGRRNNEQFF. V gene TRBV19 combines with J gene TRBJ2-1, with TRBD2 identical over 8 bases. Germline values: CDR1 LNHDA, CDR2 SQIVND (reference sequence). V shed 3 bases, J shed 5 bases, and the junction held 12 bases outside the gene matches. CDR3 size: 17 residues.

The chain carries TRBV7-2 and TRBJ2-7, with D perhaps given as TRBD1 or TRBD2 (5 bases each). The CDR3 totals 14 residues. The germline V gene has CDR1 SGHTA and CDR2 FQGNSA. Trimming shortened V by 5 bases and J by 6 bases, and 17 bases separated the two germline ends. CDR3 amino acids: CASSPTGWGGEQYF. Here the CDR3 DNA reads TGTGCCAGCAGCCCAACGGGGTGGGGCGGCGAGCAGTACTTC.

The gene calls are TRBV27 and TRBJ2-2; D ambiguous. In germline, CDR1 is MNHEY, CDR2 SMNVEV (reference sequence). V was pared by 5 bases and J by 2 bases, with 3 bases between. The CDR3 has 12 amino acids. The chain's CDR3 is CASSLNTGELFF. The DNA of the CDR3 is TGTGCCAGCAGTCTCAACACCGGGGAGCTGTTTTTT.

The genes are TRBV13 and TRBJ2-3; 7 nucleotides align to TRBD2. J lost 6 bases, V lost 8 bases, and 17 bases had no gene match. CDR3 length equals 16 residues. The germline CDR1 and CDR2 sequences are PRHDT and FYEKMQ (reference sequence). CDR3 bases: TGTGCCAGCGGAAAGCGGCGGGGGAGGACCGGGGATACGCAGTATTTT. It translates to CASGKRRGRTGDTQYF. The variable domain in full, with the rest retrieved from reference TRBV13 and TRBJ2-3, is AAGVIQSPRHLIKEKRETATLKCYPIPRHDTVYWYQQGPGQDPQFLISFYEKMQSDKGSIPDRFSAQQFSDYHSELNMSSLELGDSALYFCASGKRRGRTGDTQYFGPGTRLTVL.

V usage is TRBV9 and J usage is TRBJ1-3, with D perhaps TRBD1 (6 bases). CDR3 length: 15 amino acids. V was trimmed by 3 bases and J by 0 bases, leaving 10 bases between them. The germline V gene encodes CDR1 SGDLS and CDR2 YYNGEE. The CDR3 sequence is CASSASTGSGNTIYF. CDR3 sequence (DNA): TGTGCCAGCAGCGCTTCGACAGGCTCTGGAAACACCATATATTTT.

This clone was counted a single time. The rearrangement joins TRBV7-2 to TRBJ1-2; 7 bases align to TRBD1. V lost 2 bases, J lost 6 bases, and 3 bases stayed unmatched. In germline, CDR1 is SGHTA, CDR2 FQGNSA. CDR3 size: 13 residues. The CDR3 sequence: CASSLSTGNGYTF. The DNA of the CDR3 is TGTGCCAGCAGCTTATCGACAGGGAATGGCTACACCTTC.

V is TRBV7-9 and J is TRBJ2-7; TRBD1 might be the D (5 bases). Looked up from germline, CDR1 is SEHNR and CDR2 is FQNEAQ (reference sequence). The V end lost 3 bases, the J end lost 0 bases, and 12 bases lay between the germline ends. The CDR3 runs to 15 residues. The CDR3 DNA sequence: TGTGCCAGCAGCTTGGCTGGGGCGTACTCCTACGAGCAGTACTTC. It encodes CASSLAGAYSYEQYF.

This sequence joins TRBV10-3 and TRBJ2-5; 8 nucleotides agree with TRBD1. Germline V gene sequence: CDR1 ENHRY, CDR2 SYGVKD. The CDR3 extends over 18 amino acids. V shed 3 bases, J shed 4 bases, and the junction held 16 bases outside the gene matches. CDR3 in amino acids: CAISEVSGAGGLGETQYF. The CDR3 bases are TGTGCCATCAGTGAAGTGTCTGGGGCAGGGGGCTTAGGAGAGACCCAGTACTTC.

V and J are TRBV7-9 and TRBJ2-1; 8 nucleotides agree with TRBD2. The CDR3 spans 16 residues. Germline values: CDR1 SEHNR, CDR2 FQNEAQ (reference sequence). V lost 0 bases and J lost 7; bases outside the gene matches: 8. CDR3 loop: CASSLAPLAERNEQFF. The CDR3 bases are TGTGCCAGCAGCTTAGCGCCACTAGCGGAACGTAATGAGCAGTTCTTC.

V usage is TRBV18 and J usage is TRBJ2-1; D tentatively reads TRBD1 or TRBD2 (6 bases each). The CDR3 covers 17 residues. The germline V gene encodes CDR1 KGHSH and CDR2 LQKENI. Deletions cut 3 bases from V and 10 bases from J, with 25 bases between. The CDR3 DNA follows: TGTGCCAGCTCACCCCCACAGGGAGGACTTCATCCCCTGGAGCAGTTCTTC. Translation gives CASSPPQGGLHPLEQFF.